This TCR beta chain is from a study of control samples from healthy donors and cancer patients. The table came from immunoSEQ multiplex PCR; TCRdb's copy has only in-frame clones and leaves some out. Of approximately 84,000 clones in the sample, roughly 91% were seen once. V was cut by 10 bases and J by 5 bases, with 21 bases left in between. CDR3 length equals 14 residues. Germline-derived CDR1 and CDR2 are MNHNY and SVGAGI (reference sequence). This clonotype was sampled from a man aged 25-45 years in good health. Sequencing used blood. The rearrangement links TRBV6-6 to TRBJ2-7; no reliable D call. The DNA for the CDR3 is TGTGCCACATTGGGTGGGCTCTCCCTCCACGAGCAGTACTTC. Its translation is CATLGGLSLHEQYF.